The present entry profiles one T cell receptor beta chain with its context. Its antigen is not identified. These data are taken from a study of vaccination effects on CD4 cells after COVID-19. Study background: Samples came 142 and 148 days after COVID-19 diagnosis, before vaccination.

Whole-study results and caveats: No early post-infection timepoints were available in the study, which also included few convalescent patients.

Antigen-specific CD4+ T cells were first expanded with viral peptide pools by the ViraFEST assay and only then sequenced. Following 10 days of culture, CD4+ T cells were isolated. Documented for the person is a PCR-confirmed SARS-CoV-2 infection occurring between March and December 2020. For each well, 1.5 million to 2.5 million PBMC were cultured with 10 IU/ml IL-2 and roughly 9.8 ug/ml peptides. Negative control cultures received an HIV-1 Nef peptide pool. V lost 2 bases, J lost 7 bases, and 21 bases lay in between. The CDR3 consists of 17 residues. CDR1 and CDR2 from the germline V gene are MNHEY and SMNVEV (reference sequence). The repertoire was sequenced with immunoSEQ multiplex PCR; TCRdb's copy has only in-frame clones and lacks some. The repertoire holds approximately 70,000 clones, over 65% seen once, with more than 5% in the top ten.

This clonotype originated in a human donor who had a prior SARS-CoV-2 infection. Sequences were derived from CD4+ T cells from PBMCs cultured with HIV peptides, sampled before COVID-19 vaccination. This sample's subset: HIV-1 Nef peptide pool negative control/reference culture. The V and J genes are TRBV27 and TRBJ2-1; no clear D gene. Here the CDR3 reads CASSLLEDDGRRNEQFF. The CDR3 bases are TGTGCCAGCAGTTTACTAGAGGACGACGGCAGACGTAATGAGCAGTTCTTC.